This T cell receptor beta chain was sequenced for a study of shared clonotypes between healthy human individuals. Study-level findings and limits: Clonotype sharing among donors was expected to depend on sequencing depth.

Of note for this clone: Its antigen is undetermined. The sample contains more than one DNA sequence encoding this CDR3.

Germline CDR1 and CDR2: SQVTM and ANQGSEA. The ends were cut back, 4 bases at V and 6 bases at J, with 4 bases in the middle. The CDR3 loop spans 10 amino acids. In the original workflow: ImmunoSEQ only sent back junction sequences with no quality scores, so filtering was done differently. Here immunoSEQ multiplex PCR was the method, and the copy in TCRdb shows in-frame clones only, minus some. V, J and clone size derive from that table, while D and trimming were established from the DNA sequence. The repertoire holds roughly 490,000 clones, roughly 85% seen once, with 10% to 15% in the top ten. Sequencing was performed on PBMCs. This receptor was identified in a woman in her forties in good health. Some clones in this sample may be carry-over from other donors' samples. The rearrangement uses TRBV29-1 and TRBJ2-1; D remains unclear. Here the CDR3 DNA reads TGCAGCGTTGGAGGCAATGAGCAGTTCTTC. Its translation: CSVGGNEQFF.